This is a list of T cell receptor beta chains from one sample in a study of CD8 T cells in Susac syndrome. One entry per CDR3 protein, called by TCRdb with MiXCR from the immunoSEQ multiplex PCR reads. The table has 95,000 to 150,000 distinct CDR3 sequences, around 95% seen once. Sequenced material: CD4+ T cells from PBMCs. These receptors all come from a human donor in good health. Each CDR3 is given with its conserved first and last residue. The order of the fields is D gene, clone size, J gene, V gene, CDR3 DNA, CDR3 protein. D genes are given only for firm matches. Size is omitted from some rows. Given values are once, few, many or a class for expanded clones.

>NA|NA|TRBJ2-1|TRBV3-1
TGTGCCAGCAGCCAAGATCAGGGGGGCGGAGGGAATGAGCAGTTCTTC
CASSQDQGGGGNEQFF
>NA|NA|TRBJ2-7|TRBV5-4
TGTGCCAGCAGCTCCGGGTCGACTTCGGGCGAGCAGTACTTC
CASSSGSTSGEQYF
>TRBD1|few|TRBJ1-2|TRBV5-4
TGTGCCAGCAGTCTTGGACAGGGAGGCTATGGCTACACCTTC
CASSLGQGGYGYTF
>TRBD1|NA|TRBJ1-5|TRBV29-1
TGCAGCGTTGTTTTCGGATTGGACAGGGAATTGTTACAGCCCCAGCATTTT
CSVVFGLDRELLQPQHF
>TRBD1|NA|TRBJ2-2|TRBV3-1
TGTGCCAGCAGCCACGCCGGGACAGTGAACACCGGGGAGCTGTTTTTT
CASSHAGTVNTGELFF
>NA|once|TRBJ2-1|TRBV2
TGTGCCAGCAAGGTGACATATGAGCAGTTCTTC
CASKVTYEQFF
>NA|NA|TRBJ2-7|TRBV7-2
TGTGCCAGCAGCTTAGGATCCGCGGGGGAGCAGTACTTC
CASSLGSAGEQYF
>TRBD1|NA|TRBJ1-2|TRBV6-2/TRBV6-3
TGTGCCAGCAGGTCTACAGGGGACTATGGCTACACCTTC
CASRSTGDYGYTF
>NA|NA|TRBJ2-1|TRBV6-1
TGTGCCAGCAGCAAAGGGGCGGAAAGCTCCTACAATGAGCAGTTCTTC
CASSKGAESSYNEQFF
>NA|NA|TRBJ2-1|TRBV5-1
TGCGCCAGCAGCTTAGAAGGGGTGAACTCCTACAATGAGCAGTTCTTC
CASSLEGVNSYNEQFF
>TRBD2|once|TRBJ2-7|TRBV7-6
TGTGCCAGCAGCGGAGGCGGAGGGCTAGCGGGGATATCCTCCTACGAGCAGTACTTC
CASSGGGGLAGISSYEQYF
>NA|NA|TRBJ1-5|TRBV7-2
TGTGCCAGCAGCCTGGGGGGGGCAGGTCAGCCCCAGCATTTT
CASSLGGAGQPQHF
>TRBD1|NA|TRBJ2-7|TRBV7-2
TGTGCCAGCAGCAAAGGGGGTGGACAGGGTCGCTACGAGCAGTACTTC
CASSKGGGQGRYEQYF
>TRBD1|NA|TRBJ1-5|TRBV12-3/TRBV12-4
TGTGCCAGCAGCCCCGGGACAGGGAAGTATCAGCCCCAGCATTTT
CASSPGTGKYQPQHF
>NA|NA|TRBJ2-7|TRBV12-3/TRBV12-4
TGTGCCAGCAGTTTCACGGGCAGGGTAGACTACGAGCAGTACTTC
CASSFTGRVDYEQYF
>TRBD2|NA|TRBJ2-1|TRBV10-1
TGCGCCAGCAGTTATGGGACTAGTAATGAGCAGTTCTTC
CASSYGTSNEQFF
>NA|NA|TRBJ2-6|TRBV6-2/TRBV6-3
TGTGCCAGCAGTACCGCTACACGGTTCTCTGGGGCCAACGTCCTGACTTTC
CASSTATRFSGANVLTF
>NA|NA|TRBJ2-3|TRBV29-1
TGCAGCGTTGTTGAGCGACTGAGGGCAGATACGCAGTATTTT
CSVVERLRADTQYF
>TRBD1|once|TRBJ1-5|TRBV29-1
TGCAGCGTCTCCCAAGGACAGGAGAATCAGCCCCAGCATTTT
CSVSQGQENQPQHF
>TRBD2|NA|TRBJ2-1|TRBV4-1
TGCGCCAGCAGCCAAGTGGACCTCGGACTAGCGGGAGGAAATGAGCAGTTCTTC
CASSQVDLGLAGGNEQFF